This T cell receptor beta chain was found in a study of blood T cell repertoires in COVID-19. The CDR3 sequence is 14 residues long. Between the trimmed V and J ends, which lost 5 bases and 5 bases, there was a span of 15 bases. In germline, CDR1 is SGHTA, CDR2 FQGTGA. Libraries were prepared by immunoSEQ multiplex PCR; TCRdb keeps only in-frame clonotypes and omits some of them. The table records about 170,000 clones, approximately 86% of them present only once. V and J are TRBV7-3 and TRBJ1-1, with D tentatively TRBD1 (6 bases). This receptor was taken from a man in his fifties or sixties who had recovered from COVID-19. The sequenced sample was peripheral blood. The CDR3: CASSPQGIGTEAFF. The CDR3 region has the DNA TGTGCCAGCAGCCCACAGGGAATAGGGACTGAAGCTTTCTTT.